This T cell receptor (beta chain) was profiled in a study of cytomegalovirus exposure and HLA in healthy donors. Turning to the study itself: There were under 140 million unique TCR beta sequences, drawn from about 200 million T cells, in an earlier analysis. Notes on the study in general: HLA restriction was apparent for most CMV-associated TCR beta chains in a later analysis. Presence/absence analyses supposed approximately even sequencing depth among donors.

A single count supports this clone. No antigen is known for it. PCR primers comprised 60 Vbeta and 13 Jbeta primers. Sequenced by immunoSEQ multiplex PCR; TCRdb stores in-frame clones only, minus some. Here the sample spans approximately 140,000 clones, about two thirds being singletons. This CDR3 spans 16 amino acids. V lost 6 bases and J lost 3, with 20 bases in between. Germline assignment: CDR1 SGHVS and CDR2 FQNEAQ. V gene TRBV7-8 combines with J gene TRBJ1-2; D remains unclear. The TCR sequence derives from a woman aged 18 to 35 in good health and CMV-seronegative. Sequencing used PBMCs. The CDR3 DNA is TGTGCCAGCAGGTCCCGAGACTCCGAGGGAGACTATGGCTACACCTTC. It is translated as CASRSRDSEGDYGYTF.